This T cell receptor (beta chain) was found in a study of graft-versus-host responses after intestinal transplantation. Overall study: Isolated intestinal, liver-intestinal, or multivisceral transplants had been given to the recipients.

For this clone: Its antigen remains unidentified.

The protocol was immunoSEQ multiplex PCR, while the TCRdb copy is restricted to in-frame clones and leaves out a portion. The sample holds roughly 110,000 clones, 85% to 95% seen once. The CDR3 spans 17 residues. Germline CDR1 MDHEN, CDR2 SYDVKM. V was pared by 3 bases and J by 8 bases, with 15 bases of the junction left unmatched. Specimen: unstimulated CD4+ T cells sorted from spleen or lymph node cells, collected before transplant. This receptor was taken from a human donor who was the organ donor for an intestinal transplant. The V gene is TRBV28, the J gene TRBJ1-4; the match to TRBD1 covers 7 bases. The CDR3 region has the DNA TGTGCCAGCAGTTTTTCAACAGGGGCGCGGGTAGTCGAAAAACTGTTTTTT. Protein sequence: CASSFSTGARVVEKLFF. Together with reference TRBV28 and TRBJ1-4, the CDR3 gives the full variable domain: DVKVTQSSRYLVKRTGEKVFLECVQDMDHENMFWYRQDPGLGLRLIYFSYDVKMKEKGDIPEGYSVSREKKERFSLILESASTNQTSMYLCASSFSTGARVVEKLFFGSGTQLSVL.